The source of this TCR beta chain is a study of blood T cell repertoires in COVID-19. CDR3 length equals 13 residues. Trimming left V 3 bases short and J 5 bases short, with 10 bases between. Germline CDR1 reads LNHDA; CDR2 reads SQIVND (reference sequence). Repertoires were generated with immunoSEQ multiplex PCR, while TCRdb's copy carries only in-frame clones and drops some. Found here are 150,000 to 200,000 clones, about 93% of them singletons; the top ten hold approximately 0.8%. The chain joins TRBV19 to TRBJ2-5; D not resolved. The sample comprised peripheral blood. The TCR originated in a man aged 30 to 39 with COVID-19, enrolled during active disease. The CDR3 loop is CASSIVLGETQYF. The DNA for the CDR3 is TGTGCCAGTAGTATTGTTCTCGGTGAGACCCAGTACTTC.